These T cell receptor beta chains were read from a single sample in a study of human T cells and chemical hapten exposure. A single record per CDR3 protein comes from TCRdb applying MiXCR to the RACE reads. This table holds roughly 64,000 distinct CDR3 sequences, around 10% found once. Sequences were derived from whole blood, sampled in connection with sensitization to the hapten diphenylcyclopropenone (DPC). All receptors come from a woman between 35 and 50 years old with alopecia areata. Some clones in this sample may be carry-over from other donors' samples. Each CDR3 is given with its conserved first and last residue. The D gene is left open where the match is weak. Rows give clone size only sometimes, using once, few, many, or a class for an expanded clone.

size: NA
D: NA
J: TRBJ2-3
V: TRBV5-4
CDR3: CASSFFGVTDTQYF
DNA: TGTGCCAGCAGCTTTTTCGGGGTCACAGATACGCAGTATTTT

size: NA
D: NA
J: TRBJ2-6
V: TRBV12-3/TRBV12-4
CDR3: CASRTGSGANVLTF
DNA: TGTGCCAGCAGGACAGGCTCTGGGGCCAACGTCCTGACTTTC

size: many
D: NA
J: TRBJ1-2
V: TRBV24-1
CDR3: CATSDFPNYGYTF
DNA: TGTGCCACCAGTGATTTCCCAAACTATGGCTACACCTTC

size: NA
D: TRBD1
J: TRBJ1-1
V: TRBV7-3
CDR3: CASSSQGRDTEAFF
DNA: TGTGCCAGCAGCTCACAGGGGCGGGACACTGAAGCTTTCTTT

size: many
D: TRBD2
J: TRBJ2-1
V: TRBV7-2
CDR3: CASSLGTSGGYEQFF
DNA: TGTGCCAGCAGCCTGGGGACTAGCGGGGGTTATGAGCAGTTCTTC

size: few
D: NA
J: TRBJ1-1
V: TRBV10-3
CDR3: CAISESTANLNGNTEAFF
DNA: TGTGCCATCAGTGAGTCGACGGCCAATTTAAATGGGAACACTGAAGCTTTCTTT

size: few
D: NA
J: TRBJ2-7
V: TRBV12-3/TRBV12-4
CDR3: CASSLGRRKQYF
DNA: TGTGCCAGCAGTTTAGGTAGACGTAAGCAGTACTTC

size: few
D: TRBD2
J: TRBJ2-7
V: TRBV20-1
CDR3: CSALPGLAARIAHEQYF
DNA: TGCAGTGCTCTTCCGGGACTAGCGGCCAGGATTGCCCACGAGCAGTACTTC

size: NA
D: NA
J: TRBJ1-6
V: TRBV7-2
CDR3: CASRPWELYNSPLHF
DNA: TGTGCCAGCAGGCCCTGGGAGCTTTATAATTCACCCCTCCACTTT

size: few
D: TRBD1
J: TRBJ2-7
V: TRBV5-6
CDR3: CASSSLGTALYEQYF
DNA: TGTGCCAGCAGCTCGTTGGGGACAGCCCTCTACGAGCAGTACTTC

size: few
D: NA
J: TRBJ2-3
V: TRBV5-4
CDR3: CASSLAFGQTTDTQYF
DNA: TGTGCCAGCAGCTTGGCTTTTGGACAAACAACGGATACGCAGTATTTT

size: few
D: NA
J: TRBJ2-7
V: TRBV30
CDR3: CAWSVARVGEQYF
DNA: TGTGCCTGGAGTGTAGCCAGGGTGGGCGAGCAGTACTTC

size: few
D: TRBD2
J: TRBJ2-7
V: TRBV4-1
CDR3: CASSQVLAGAYEQYF
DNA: TGCGCCAGCAGCCAAGTGCTAGCGGGAGCCTACGAGCAGTACTTC

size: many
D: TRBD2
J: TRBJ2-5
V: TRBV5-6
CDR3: CASSPRTSSETQYF
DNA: TGTGCCAGCAGCCCTAGGACTAGTTCGGAGACCCAGTACTTC

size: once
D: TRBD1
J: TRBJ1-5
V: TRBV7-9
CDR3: CASSLNPTGGGGQPQHF
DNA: TGTGCCAGCAGCTTAAACCCGACAGGGGGCGGGGGTCAGCCCCAGCATTTT

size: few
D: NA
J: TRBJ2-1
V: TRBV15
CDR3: CATSRGVYNEQFF
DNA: TGTGCCACCAGCAGAGGTGTTTACAATGAGCAGTTCTTC

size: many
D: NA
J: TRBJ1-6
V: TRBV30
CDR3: CACRGQYNSPLHF
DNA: TGTGCCTGCCGCGGACAATATAATTCACCCCTCCACTTT

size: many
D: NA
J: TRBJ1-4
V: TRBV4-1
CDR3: CASSQDPNPGHRATNEKLFF
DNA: TGCGCCAGCAGCCAAGACCCCAACCCGGGACATCGTGCAACTAATGAAAAACTGTTTTTT

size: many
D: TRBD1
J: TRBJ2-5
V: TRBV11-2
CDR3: CASSRGSGGETQYF
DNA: TGTGCCAGCAGCCGAGGGTCAGGGGGAGAGACCCAGTACTTC

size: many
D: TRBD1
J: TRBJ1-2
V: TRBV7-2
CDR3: CASSARTGGGYTF
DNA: TGTGCCAGCAGCGCTAGGACAGGGGGAGGCTACACCTTC

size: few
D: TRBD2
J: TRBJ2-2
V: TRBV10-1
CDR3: CASSGGLAVNTGELFF
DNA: TGCGCCAGCAGTGGAGGACTAGCGGTTAACACCGGGGAGCTGTTTTTT

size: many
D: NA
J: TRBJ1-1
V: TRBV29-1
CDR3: CSVSRVLGTEAFF
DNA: TGCAGCGTAAGCAGGGTTTTGGGGACTGAAGCTTTCTTT

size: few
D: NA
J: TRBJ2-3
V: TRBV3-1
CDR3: CASSLIGNPDTQYF
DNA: TGTGCCAGCAGCCTTATCGGGAATCCAGATACGCAGTATTTT

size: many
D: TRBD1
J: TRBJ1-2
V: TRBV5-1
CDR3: CASSKLQGINYGYTF
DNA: TGCGCCAGCAGCAAACTACAGGGGATCAACTATGGCTACACCTTC

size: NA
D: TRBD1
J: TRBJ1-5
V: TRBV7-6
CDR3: CASSAGTGFDQPQHF
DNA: TGTGCCAGCAGCGCCGGGACAGGGTTCGATCAGCCCCAGCATTTT

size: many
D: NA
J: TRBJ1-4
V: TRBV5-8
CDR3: CASTNGGKLFF
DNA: TGTGCCAGCACCAATGGGGGAAAACTGTTTTTT

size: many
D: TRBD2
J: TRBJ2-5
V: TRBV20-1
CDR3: CSARDRRGGPKTQYF
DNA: TGCAGTGCTAGAGATAGGCGGGGGGGCCCGAAGACCCAGTACTTC

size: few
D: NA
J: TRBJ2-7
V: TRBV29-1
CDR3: CSVEANSGRSYEQYF
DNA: TGCAGCGTTGAAGCAAATAGCGGCCGATCCTACGAGCAGTACTTC

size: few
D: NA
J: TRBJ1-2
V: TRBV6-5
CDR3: CASIGGGGINYGYTF
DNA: TGTGCCAGCATAGGGGGAGGGGGAATCAACTATGGCTACACCTTC

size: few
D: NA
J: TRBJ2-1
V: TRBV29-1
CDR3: CSVELHFSYNEQFF
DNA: TGCAGCGTTGAATTACACTTCTCCTACAATGAGCAGTTCTTC

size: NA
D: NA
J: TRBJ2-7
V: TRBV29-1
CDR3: CSASKDKTYEQYF
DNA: TGCAGCGCATCAAAGGACAAAACCTACGAGCAGTACTTC

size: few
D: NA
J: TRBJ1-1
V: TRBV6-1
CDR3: CASSGGTTKNTEAFF
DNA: TGTGCCAGCAGTGGCGGGACAACAAAGAACACTGAAGCTTTCTTT

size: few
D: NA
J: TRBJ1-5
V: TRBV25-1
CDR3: CASSEIWGQPQHF
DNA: TGTGCCAGCAGTGAAATCTGGGGTCAGCCCCAGCATTTT

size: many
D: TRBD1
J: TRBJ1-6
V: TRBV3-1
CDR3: CASSQDRSRSPLHF
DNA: TGTGCCAGCAGCCAGGACAGGAGCAGATCACCCCTCCACTTT

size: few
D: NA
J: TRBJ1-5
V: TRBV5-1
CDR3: CASSLVGDSNQPQHF
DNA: TGCGCCAGCAGCTTGGTGGGGGATAGCAATCAGCCCCAGCATTTT

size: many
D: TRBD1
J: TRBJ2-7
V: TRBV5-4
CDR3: CASSLGQGSSYEQYF
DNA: TGTGCCAGCAGCCTCGGACAGGGGAGCTCCTACGAGCAGTACTTC

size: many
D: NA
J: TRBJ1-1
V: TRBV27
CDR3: CASTYGPGAEAFF
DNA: TGTGCCAGCACCTACGGGCCGGGTGCTGAAGCTTTCTTT

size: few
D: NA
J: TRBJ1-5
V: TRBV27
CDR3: CASRREASFSNQPQHF
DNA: TGTGCCAGCAGACGTGAAGCGAGTTTTAGCAATCAGCCCCAGCATTTT

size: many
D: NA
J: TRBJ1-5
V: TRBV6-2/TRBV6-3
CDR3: CASSYSGGASNQPQHF
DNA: TGTGCCAGCAGTTACTCCGGGGGAGCTAGCAATCAGCCCCAGCATTTT

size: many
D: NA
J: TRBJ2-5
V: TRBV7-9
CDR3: CASSPPAETQYF
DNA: TGTGCCAGCAGCCCCCCCGCTGAGACCCAGTACTTC

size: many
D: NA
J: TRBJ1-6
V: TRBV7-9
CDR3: CASSFGKWGVGNSPLHF
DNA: TGTGCCAGCAGCTTCGGAAAATGGGGTGTGGGTAATTCACCCCTCCACTTT

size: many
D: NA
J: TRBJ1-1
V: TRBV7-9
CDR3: CASSLDGVSPEAFF
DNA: TGTGCCAGCAGCTTGGACGGGGTATCCCCTGAAGCTTTCTTT

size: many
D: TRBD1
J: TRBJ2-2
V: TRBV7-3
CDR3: CASSLTGQGATGELFF
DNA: TGTGCCAGCAGCTTAACTGGACAGGGAGCCACCGGGGAGCTGTTTTTT

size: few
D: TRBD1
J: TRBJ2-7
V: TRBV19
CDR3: CASSMDRVSYEQYF
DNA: TGTGCCAGTAGTATGGACAGGGTCTCCTACGAGCAGTACTTC

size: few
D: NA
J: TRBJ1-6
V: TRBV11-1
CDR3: CASSPSRGSYSPLHF
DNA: TGTGCCAGCAGCCCTAGCAGGGGTAGTTATTCACCCCTCCACTTT

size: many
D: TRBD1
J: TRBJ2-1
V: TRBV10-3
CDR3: CAISWPGGYNEQFF
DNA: TGTGCCATCTCCTGGCCAGGGGGTTATAATGAGCAGTTCTTC

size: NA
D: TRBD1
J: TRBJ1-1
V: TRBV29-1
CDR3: CSVEGQGGSEAFF
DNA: TGCAGCGTTGAGGGACAGGGTGGCTCTGAAGCTTTCTTT

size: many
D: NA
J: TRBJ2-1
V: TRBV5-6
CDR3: CASSLGGVEQFF
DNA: TGTGCCAGCAGCTTAGGAGGGGTTGAGCAGTTCTTC

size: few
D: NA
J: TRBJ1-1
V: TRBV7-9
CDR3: CASSLAAAAGEAFF
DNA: TGTGCCAGCAGCTTAGCAGCAGCGGCGGGTGAAGCTTTCTTT

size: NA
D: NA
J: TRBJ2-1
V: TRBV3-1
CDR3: CASSPSGLINEQFF
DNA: TGTGCCAGCAGCCCGTCCGGACTTATCAATGAGCAGTTCTTC

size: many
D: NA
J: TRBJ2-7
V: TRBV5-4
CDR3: CASSSQKDYEQYF
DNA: TGTGCCAGCAGCTCCCAGAAAGACTACGAGCAGTACTTC

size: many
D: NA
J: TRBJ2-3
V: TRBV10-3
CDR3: CAISEEVDTQYF
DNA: TGTGCCATCAGTGAGGAGGTAGATACGCAGTATTTT